These 28 T cell receptor beta chains originate from one sample sequenced in a study of cytomegalovirus exposure and HLA in healthy donors. The study ran its PCR with 60 Vbeta and 13 Jbeta primers. Clones were sequenced by immunoSEQ multiplex PCR, and TCRdb holds only the in-frame ones, with some missing. The sample has 150,000 or so clones; the top ten hold about 2.2%. Sequencing used PBMCs. All receptors derive from a man younger than 40 in good health and CMV-seronegative.

The V gene is TRBV7-9, the J gene TRBJ2-5, with 7 positions matching TRBD2. The CDR3 contains 14 residues. CDR1 and CDR2 (germline): SEHNR, FQNEAQ (reference sequence). V lost 3 bases and J lost 5; bases outside the gene matches: 6. CDR3 in amino acids: CASSLMGGSETQYF. The DNA of the CDR3 is TGTGCCAGCAGCTTGATGGGAGGGTCCGAGACCCAGTACTTC.

The chain employs TRBV7-9 and TRBJ2-5; a weak D match, TRBD1 (5 bases). The DNA end is more similar to TRBJ2-7, so the J call may be wrong. The CDR3 sequence is 12 residues long. The V gene's germline CDR1 is SEHNR and CDR2 FQNEAQ (reference sequence). The CDR3 nucleotides read TGTGCCAGCAGCTTAGACCAGGGCGAGCAGTACTTC. Protein sequence: CASSLDQGEQYF.

CDR3 protein: CASSGFPDTHYEQYF. CDR3 sequence (DNA): TGCGCCAGCAGTGGGTTCCCGGACACACACTACGAGCAGTACTTC. V gene TRBV10-2 combines with J gene TRBJ2-7; D is perhaps TRBD1 (5 bases). V lost 4 bases and J 3 bases, leaving 16 bases between the germline ends. This CDR3 region has 15 residues. Germline-derived CDR1 and CDR2 are WSHSY and SAAADI.

This sequence joins TRBV7-8 and TRBJ1-1, with 7 bases aligning to TRBD1. CDR3 length: 14 residues. With 3 bases clipped from V and 1 base from J, the junction kept 2 bases outside the gene matches. Germline CDR1 SGHVS, CDR2 FQNEAQ. CDR3 bases: TGTGCCAGCAGCTTCAACAGGGGGAACACTGAAGCTTTCTTT. Encoded protein: CASSFNRGNTEAFF.

The chain has TRBV7-8 and TRBJ1-5; D is uncertain. The CDR3 length is 15 residues. V lost 5 bases and J lost 2, with 13 bases in between. The V gene's germline CDR1 is SGHVS and CDR2 FQNEAQ. The CDR3 reads CASSPNFSRNQPQHF. The CDR3 region has the DNA TGTGCCAGCAGCCCAAATTTTTCCCGCAATCAGCCCCAGCATTTT.

In the case of this clone: The same CDR3 is also encoded by other DNA sequences in this sample. V gene TRBV11-2 combines with J gene TRBJ2-7; D uncertain. Per germline, CDR1 SGHAT and CDR2 FQNNGV. The CDR3 has 15 residues. V shed 5 bases and J shed 5 bases, with 19 bases lying between them. CDR3 nucleotides: TGTGCCAGCAGCCCAATTGTAGGCTCTCGGGACGAGCAGTACTTC. This translates into CASSPIVGSRDEQYF.

The gene calls are TRBV6-4 and TRBJ1-5; unclear D gene. Trimming stripped 5 bases from V and 3 bases from J, with 5 bases between. The CDR3 is 12 amino acids. Germline CDR1 and CDR2: MRHNA and SNTAGT. The DNA for the CDR3 is TGTGCCAGCAGTCGACACAATCAGCCCCAGCATTTT. It encodes CASSRHNQPQHF.

V is TRBV5-1 and J is TRBJ1-4; the D gene is possibly TRBD1 (6 bases). The CDR3 length is 14 residues. Between the trimmed V and J ends, which lost 1 base and 8 bases, there was a span of 12 bases. In germline, CDR1 is SGHRS, CDR2 YFSETQ. The CDR3 bases are TGCGCCAGCAGCTTGTGGGGGCAACAAGAAAAACTGTTTTTT. It translates to CASSLWGQQEKLFF.

The V call is TRBV9, the J call TRBJ1-5, with D possibly TRBD1 on 6 matching bases. Germline-derived CDR1 and CDR2 are SGDLS and YYNGEE. V shed 3 bases and J shed 7 bases, with 14 bases lying between them. This CDR3 is 14 amino acids long. This CDR3 is CASSGSGVEQPQHF. The CDR3 DNA reads TGTGCCAGCAGCGGATCAGGGGTTGAACAGCCCCAGCATTTT. Variable domain in full (rest from reference TRBV9 and TRBJ1-5): DSGVTQTPKHLITATGQRVTLRCSPRSGDLSVYWYQQSLDQGLQFLIQYYNGEERAKGNILERFSAQQFPDLHSELNLSSLELGDSALYFCASSGSGVEQPQHFGDGTRLSIL.

The chain combines TRBV6-5 with TRBJ1-1; D is unresolved. Germline values: CDR1 MNHEY, CDR2 SVGAGI. This CDR3 spans 14 amino acids. Trimming removed 0 bases at V and 0 bases at J, with 5 bases between. The CDR3 is CASSYSNLNTEAFF. For the CDR3, the DNA is TGTGCCAGCAGTTACTCGAACTTGAACACTGAAGCTTTCTTT.

This chain joins TRBV5-3 and TRBJ2-2; 10 bases match TRBD2. TRBV5-3 has ORF status, its function being uncertain. The CDR3 loop spans 21 amino acids. With 1 base clipped from V and 5 bases from J, the junction kept 20 bases outside the gene matches. This chain's CDR3 is CARSLPVRASGSGLKTGELFF. The CDR3 DNA reads TGTGCCAGAAGCTTGCCCGTTCGGGCTAGCGGGAGTGGGTTAAAAACCGGGGAGCTGTTTTTT.

This chain connects TRBV27 to TRBJ2-6; D gene unclear. CDR1 MNHEY and CDR2 SMNVEV come from the germline V gene (reference sequence). This CDR3 has 17 amino acids. Trimming left V 6 bases short and J 4 bases short, with 19 bases between. CDR3 amino acids: CASSLYRTRAGANVLTF. Written as DNA, the CDR3 is TGTGCCAGCAGCCTCTATCGTACGAGAGCGGGGGCCAACGTCCTGACTTTC.

The CDR3: CASKGRAGTSTTYEQYF. As DNA, the CDR3 is TGTGCCAGCAAGGGGAGAGCAGGGACTTCTACTACCTACGAGCAGTACTTC. This chain joins TRBV2 and TRBJ2-7; TRBD2 is a possible D gene (6 bases). The CDR3 has 17 residues. The V gene lost 7 bases and the J gene lost 2 bases, with 24 bases spanning the gap. Germline-derived CDR1 and CDR2 are SNHLY and FYNNEI.

This chain's CDR3 is CATSRFLNEQFF. The DNA for the CDR3 is TGTGCCACCAGCCGTTTTTTAAATGAGCAGTTCTTC. The chain has TRBV15 and TRBJ2-1, with D unclear. Per germline, CDR1 LNHNV and CDR2 YYDKDF (reference sequence). The CDR3 is made up of 12 amino acids. The V and J ends lost 5 bases and 7 bases respectively, with 9 bases between them. Full variable domain (outside the CDR3, taken from reference TRBV15 and TRBJ2-1): DAMVIQNPRYQVTQFGKPVTLSCSQTLNHNVMYWYQQKSSQAPKLLFHYYDKDFNNEADTPDNFQSRRPNTSFCFLDIRSPGLGDTAMYLCATSRFLNEQFFGPGTRLTVL.

J is TRBJ2-2 and V is TRBV4-3, with D perhaps matching TRBD2 (6 bases). This CDR3 is built from 16 residues. V lost 1 base and J lost 6, with 15 bases in between. Germline V gene data show CDR1 as LGHNA and CDR2 as YSLEER. The CDR3 loop reads CASSQVTGSHPGELFF. CDR3 DNA sequence: TGCGCCAGCAGCCAAGTTACCGGGAGCCATCCCGGGGAGCTGTTTTTT.

The rearrangement joins TRBV6-4 to TRBJ2-1; 7 positions match TRBD1. CDR1 and CDR2 (germline): MRHNA, SNTAGT. J gave up 5 bases and V 2 bases, and 3 bases lay outside the gene matches. This CDR3 is 14 amino acids long. CDR3 in DNA: TGTGCCAGCAGTGACGGGACAGATCACAATGAGCAGTTCTTC. Residues: CASSDGTDHNEQFF.

The chain has TRBV5-6 and TRBJ1-2; no firm D call. In germline, CDR1 is SGHDT, CDR2 YYEEEE. The CDR3 is 14 residues long. V was cut by 4 bases and J by 3 bases, with 13 bases left in between. The CDR3 is CASSPRGLDYGYTF. CDR3 nucleotides: TGTGCCAGCAGCCCTCGGGGTCTAGACTATGGCTACACCTTC.

The V gene is TRBV11-2, the J gene TRBJ2-3; 10 bases fit TRBD1. V lost 4 bases, J lost 1 base, and 8 bases stayed unmatched. The CDR3 covers 17 residues. CDR1 and CDR2 from the germline V gene are SGHAT and FQNNGV. CDR3 coding DNA: TGTGCCAGCAGCTCAACCGGAGGGACAGGGGGCACAGATACGCAGTATTTT. It encodes CASSSTGGTGGTDTQYF.

The rearrangement joins TRBV2 to TRBJ1-2, with 8 bases lining up with TRBD1. CDR3 length: 14 residues. CDR1 and CDR2 (germline): SNHLY, FYNNEI. After removal of 6 bases from V and 7 bases from J, the junction contained 10 bases not matched to a gene. The chain's CDR3 is CASSYSTGVFGYTF. The CDR3 DNA reads TGTGCCAGCAGCTATTCGACAGGGGTATTTGGCTACACCTTC.

This chain connects TRBV15 to TRBJ2-7, with TRBD2 identical over 7 bases. The end of the DNA is better explained by TRBJ2-1, so the J call may be wrong. Germline CDR1 and CDR2: LNHNV and YYDKDF (reference sequence). There are 16 residues in the CDR3. This CDR3 is CATSDQRESSYNEQFF. The CDR3 bases are TGTGCCACCAGCGACCAGCGGGAAAGCTCCTACAATGAGCAGTTCTTC.

The V call is TRBV2, the J call TRBJ2-2; D is ambiguous. The CDR3 contains 13 residues. CDR1 is SNHLY and CDR2 is FYNNEI in the germline V gene. Trimming took 7 bases from V and 3 from J, leaving 9 bases between them. The CDR3 DNA is TGTGCCAGCACCTTGTCCTACACCGGGGAGCTGTTTTTT. Its protein product is CASTLSYTGELFF. The full variable domain, with the rest looked up from reference TRBV2 and TRBJ2-2, is EPEVTQTPSHQVTQMGQEVILRCVPISNHLYFYWYRQILGQKVEFLVSFYNNEISEKSEIFDDQFSVERPDGSNFTLKIRSTKLEDSAMYFCASTLSYTGELFFGEGSRLTVL.

This chain links TRBV2 with TRBJ2-3; 7 nucleotides line up with TRBD1. CDR3 size: 13 residues. CDR1 is SNHLY and CDR2 is FYNNEI in the germline V gene. Trimming took 6 bases from V and 4 from J; bases not matched to a gene: 4. CDR3 DNA sequence: TGTGCCAGCAGCGCCGACAGGGCAGATACGCAGTATTTT. Encoded protein: CASSADRADTQYF.

V is TRBV5-1 and J is TRBJ2-7; 7 nucleotides agree with TRBD1. V shed 4 bases and J 0 bases; nucleotides not matched to a gene: 7. The CDR3 contains 15 residues. CDR1 SGHRS and CDR2 YFSETQ come from the germline V gene. CDR3 loop: CASSKLDRLSYEQYF. The CDR3 nucleotides read TGCGCCAGCAGCAAATTGGACAGGCTCTCCTACGAGCAGTACTTC.

The J gene is TRBJ1-1, the V gene TRBV18, with TRBD1 as a possible D gene (5 bases). The CDR3 extends over 13 amino acids. Deletions cut 2 bases from V and 5 bases from J, with 9 bases between. In germline, CDR1 is KGHSH, CDR2 LQKENI. This chain's CDR3 is CASSPVEGTEAFF. As DNA, the CDR3 is TGTGCCAGCTCACCAGTGGAGGGGACTGAAGCTTTCTTT.

As regards this clone: The junction departs from the called germline gene at one end, perhaps through a read error. The chain links TRBV6-5 to TRBJ2-7, with TRBD2 matching 7 bases. There are 14 residues in the CDR3. The germline CDR1 and CDR2 sequences are MNHEY and SVGAGI. The DNA for the CDR3 is TGTGCCAGCAGTAGGAGGTTGCTAGCGGACGCCTTCTCCTTC. Translating it yields CASSRRLLADAFSF.

The genes are TRBV19 and TRBJ1-5; a possible D gene is TRBD1 (5 bases). Trimming removed 4 bases from V and 1 base from J, with 11 bases in between. This CDR3 comprises 15 residues. Germline values: CDR1 LNHDA, CDR2 SQIVND (reference sequence). The CDR3 reads CASSRQGVSNQPQHF. The CDR3 nucleotides are TGTGCCAGTAGTAGGCAGGGCGTAAGCAATCAGCCCCAGCATTTT.

This rearrangement joins TRBV29-1 to TRBJ1-1, with 8 bases aligning to TRBD1. From germline, CDR1 is SQVTM and CDR2 ANQGSEA. The junction had 7 bases not matched to a gene; V was cut back by 5 bases and J by 8 bases. The CDR3 loop spans 12 amino acids. Here the CDR3 DNA reads TGCAGCGTTCTCGGACAGGGTCTAGAAGCTTTCTTT. Translated, it gives CSVLGQGLEAFF.

The chain links TRBV28 to TRBJ2-5; 8 bases map to TRBD1. V lost 5 bases, J lost 5 bases, and 16 bases stayed unmatched. The CDR3 has 17 residues. Germline V CDR1 and CDR2: MDHEN, SYDVKM. As DNA, the CDR3 is TGTGCCAGCAGTCCCCACAGGGGGTCGGTCTTTGTGGAGACCCAGTACTTC. As protein: CASSPHRGSVFVETQYF.